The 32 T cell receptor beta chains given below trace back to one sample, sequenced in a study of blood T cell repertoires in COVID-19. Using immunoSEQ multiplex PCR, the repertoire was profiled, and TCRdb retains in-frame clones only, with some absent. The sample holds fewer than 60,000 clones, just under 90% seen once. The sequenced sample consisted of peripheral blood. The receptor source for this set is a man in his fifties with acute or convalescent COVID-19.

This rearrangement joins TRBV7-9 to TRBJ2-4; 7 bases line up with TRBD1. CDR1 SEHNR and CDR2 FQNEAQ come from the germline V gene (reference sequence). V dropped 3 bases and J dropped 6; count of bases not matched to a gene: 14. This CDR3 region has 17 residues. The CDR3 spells CASSFQHNTDRRNIQYF. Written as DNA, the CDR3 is TGTGCCAGCAGCTTCCAACATAACACGGACAGGAGAAACATTCAGTACTTC.

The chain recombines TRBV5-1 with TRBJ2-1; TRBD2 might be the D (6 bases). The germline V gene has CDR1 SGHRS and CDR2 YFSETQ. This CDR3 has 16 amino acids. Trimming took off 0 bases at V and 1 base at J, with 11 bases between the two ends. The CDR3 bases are TGCGCCAGCAGCTTGGCCGGAGGGAGGTCCTACAATGAGCAGTTCTTC. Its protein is CASSLAGGRSYNEQFF.

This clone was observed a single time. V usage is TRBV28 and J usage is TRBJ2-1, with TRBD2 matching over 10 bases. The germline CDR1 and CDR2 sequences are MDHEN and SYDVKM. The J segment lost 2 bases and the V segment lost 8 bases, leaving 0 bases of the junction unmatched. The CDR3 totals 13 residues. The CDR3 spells CASLAGAYNEQFF. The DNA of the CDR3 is TGTGCCAGCCTAGCGGGAGCCTACAATGAGCAGTTCTTC.

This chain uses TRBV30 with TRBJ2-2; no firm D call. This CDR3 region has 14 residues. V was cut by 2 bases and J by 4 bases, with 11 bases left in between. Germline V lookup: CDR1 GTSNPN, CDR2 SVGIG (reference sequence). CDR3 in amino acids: CAWSWYGGTGELFF. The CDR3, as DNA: TGTGCCTGGAGTTGGTACGGTGGCACCGGGGAGCTGTTTTTT.

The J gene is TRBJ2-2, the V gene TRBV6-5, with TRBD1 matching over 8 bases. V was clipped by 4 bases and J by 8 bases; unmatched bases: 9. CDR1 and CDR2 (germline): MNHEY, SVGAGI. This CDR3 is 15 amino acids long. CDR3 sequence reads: CASSFRDRLEGELFF. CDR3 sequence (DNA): TGTGCCAGCAGTTTCCGGGACAGGCTAGAGGGGGAGCTGTTTTTT.

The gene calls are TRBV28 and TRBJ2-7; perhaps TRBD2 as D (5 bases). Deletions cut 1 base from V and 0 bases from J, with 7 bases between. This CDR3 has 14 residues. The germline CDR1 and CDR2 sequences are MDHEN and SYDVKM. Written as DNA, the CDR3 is TGTGCCAGCAGTTTATCGGGGAACTCCTACGAGCAGTACTTC. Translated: CASSLSGNSYEQYF.

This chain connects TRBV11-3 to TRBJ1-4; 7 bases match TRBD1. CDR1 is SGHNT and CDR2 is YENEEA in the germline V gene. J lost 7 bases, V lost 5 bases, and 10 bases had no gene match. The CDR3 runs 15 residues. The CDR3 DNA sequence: TGTGCCAGCAGCGTAGGCGGCCAGGGGGTTGAAAAACTGTTTTTT. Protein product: CASSVGGQGVEKLFF. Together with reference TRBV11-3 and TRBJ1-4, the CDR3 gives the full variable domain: EAGVVQSPRYKIIEKKQPVAFWCNPISGHNTLYWYLQNLGQGPELLIRYENEEAVDDSQLPKDRFSAERLKGVDSTLKIQPAELGDSAVYLCASSVGGQGVEKLFFGSGTQLSVL.

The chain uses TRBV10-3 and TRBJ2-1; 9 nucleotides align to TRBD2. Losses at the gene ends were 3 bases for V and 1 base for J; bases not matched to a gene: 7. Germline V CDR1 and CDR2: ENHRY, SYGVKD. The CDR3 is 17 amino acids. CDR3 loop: CAISDNSGGRSYNEQFF. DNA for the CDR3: TGTGCCATCAGTGATAATAGCGGGGGAAGGTCCTACAATGAGCAGTTCTTC.

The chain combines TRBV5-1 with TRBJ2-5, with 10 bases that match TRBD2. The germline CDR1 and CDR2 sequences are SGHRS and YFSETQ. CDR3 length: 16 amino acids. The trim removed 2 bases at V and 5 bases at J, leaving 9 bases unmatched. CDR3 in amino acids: CASSLTLAGEMETQYF. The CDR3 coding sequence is TGCGCCAGCAGCTTAACGCTAGCGGGAGAGATGGAGACCCAGTACTTC.

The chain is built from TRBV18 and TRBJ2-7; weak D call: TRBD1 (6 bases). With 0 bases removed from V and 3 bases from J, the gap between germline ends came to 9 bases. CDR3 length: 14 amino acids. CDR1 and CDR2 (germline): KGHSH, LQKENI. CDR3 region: CASSPPGHLYEQYF. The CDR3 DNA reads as TGTGCCAGCTCACCACCGGGACATCTCTACGAGCAGTACTTC.

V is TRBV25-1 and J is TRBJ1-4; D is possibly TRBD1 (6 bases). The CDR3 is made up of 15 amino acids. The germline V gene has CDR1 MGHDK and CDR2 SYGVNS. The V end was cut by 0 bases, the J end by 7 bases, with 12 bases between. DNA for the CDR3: TGTGCCAGCAGTGAATATGTGGGGGCGTCTGAAAAACTGTTTTTT. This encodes CASSEYVGASEKLFF.

CDR3 residues: CAWSVSGVGELFF. CDR3 DNA: TGTGCCTGGAGTGTTTCGGGGGTAGGGGAGCTGTTTTTT. The rearrangement joins TRBV30 to TRBJ2-2; D perhaps matches TRBD2 (6 bases). This CDR3 spans 13 amino acids. V lost 0 bases and J 8 bases, leaving 10 bases between the germline ends. From germline, CDR1 is GTSNPN and CDR2 SVGIG (reference sequence).

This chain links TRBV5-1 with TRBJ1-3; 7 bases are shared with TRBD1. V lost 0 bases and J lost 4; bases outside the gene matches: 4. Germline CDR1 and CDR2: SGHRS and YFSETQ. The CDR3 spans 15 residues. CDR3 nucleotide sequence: TGCGCCAGCAGCTTGGGACAGGGTCAAGGAAACACCATATATTTT. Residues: CASSLGQGQGNTIYF.

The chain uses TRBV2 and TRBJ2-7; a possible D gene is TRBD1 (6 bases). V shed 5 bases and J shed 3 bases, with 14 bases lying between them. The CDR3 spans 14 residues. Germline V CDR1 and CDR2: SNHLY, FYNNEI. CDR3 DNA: TGTGCCAGCAGTCCCAGGACAGTTGGCTACGAGCAGTACTTC. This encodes CASSPRTVGYEQYF.

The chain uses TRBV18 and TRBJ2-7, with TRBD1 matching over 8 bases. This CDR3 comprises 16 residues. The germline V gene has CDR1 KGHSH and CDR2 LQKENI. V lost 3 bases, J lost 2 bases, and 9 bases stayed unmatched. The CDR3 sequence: CASSPGTGPEAYEQYF. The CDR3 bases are TGTGCCAGCTCACCCGGGACAGGTCCAGAAGCCTACGAGCAGTACTTC.

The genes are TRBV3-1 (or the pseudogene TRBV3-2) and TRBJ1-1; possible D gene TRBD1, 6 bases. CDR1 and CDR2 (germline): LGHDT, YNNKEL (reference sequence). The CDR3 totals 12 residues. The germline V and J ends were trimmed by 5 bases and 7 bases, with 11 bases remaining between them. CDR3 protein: CASSKQGGEAFF. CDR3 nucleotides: TGTGCCAGCAGCAAACAGGGCGGTGAAGCTTTCTTT.

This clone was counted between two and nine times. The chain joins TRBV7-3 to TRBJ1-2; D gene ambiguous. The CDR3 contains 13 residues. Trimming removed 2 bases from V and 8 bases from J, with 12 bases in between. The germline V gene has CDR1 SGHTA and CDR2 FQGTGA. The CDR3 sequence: CASSLRGLGGYTF. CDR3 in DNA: TGTGCCAGCAGCTTACGAGGGTTGGGAGGCTACACCTTC.

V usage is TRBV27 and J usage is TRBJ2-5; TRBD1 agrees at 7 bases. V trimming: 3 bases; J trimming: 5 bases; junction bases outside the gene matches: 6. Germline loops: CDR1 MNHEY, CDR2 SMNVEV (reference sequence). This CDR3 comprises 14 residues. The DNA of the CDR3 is TGTGCCAGCAGTTTTAACAGGGGTGGGGAGACCCAGTACTTC. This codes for CASSFNRGGETQYF.

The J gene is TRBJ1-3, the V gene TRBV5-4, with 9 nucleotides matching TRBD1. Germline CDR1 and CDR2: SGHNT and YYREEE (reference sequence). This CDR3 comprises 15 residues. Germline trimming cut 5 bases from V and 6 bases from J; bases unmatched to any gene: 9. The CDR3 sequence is CASSAPGQGENTIYF. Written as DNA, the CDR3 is TGTGCCAGCAGTGCTCCGGGACAGGGCGAAAACACCATATATTTT.

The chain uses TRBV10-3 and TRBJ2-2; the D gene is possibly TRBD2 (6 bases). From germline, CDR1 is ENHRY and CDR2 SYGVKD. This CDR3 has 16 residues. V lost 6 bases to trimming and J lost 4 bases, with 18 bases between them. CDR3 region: CAISARGGTGTGELFF. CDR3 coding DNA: TGTGCCATCAGCGCTCGCGGCGGGACTGGCACCGGGGAGCTGTTTTTT.

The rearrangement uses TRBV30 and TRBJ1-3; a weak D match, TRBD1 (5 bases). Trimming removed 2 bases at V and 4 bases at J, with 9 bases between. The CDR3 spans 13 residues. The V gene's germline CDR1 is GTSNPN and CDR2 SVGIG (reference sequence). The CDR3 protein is CAWSQTGGNTIYF. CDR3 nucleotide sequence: TGTGCCTGGAGTCAAACAGGAGGAAACACCATATATTTT.

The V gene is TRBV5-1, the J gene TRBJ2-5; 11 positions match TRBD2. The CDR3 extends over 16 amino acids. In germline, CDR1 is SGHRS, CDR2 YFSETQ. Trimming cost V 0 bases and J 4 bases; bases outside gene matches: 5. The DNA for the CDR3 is TGCGCCAGCAGCTTGGCGCTAGCGGGGGGCGGAGAGACCCAGTACTTC. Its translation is CASSLALAGGGETQYF.

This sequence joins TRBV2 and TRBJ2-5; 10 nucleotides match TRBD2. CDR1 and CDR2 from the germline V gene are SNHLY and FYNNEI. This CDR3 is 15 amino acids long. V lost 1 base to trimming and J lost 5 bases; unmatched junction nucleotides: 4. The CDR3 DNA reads TGTGCCAGCAGTGAAGAACTAGCGGGATCGGAGACCCAGTACTTC. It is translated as CASSEELAGSETQYF.

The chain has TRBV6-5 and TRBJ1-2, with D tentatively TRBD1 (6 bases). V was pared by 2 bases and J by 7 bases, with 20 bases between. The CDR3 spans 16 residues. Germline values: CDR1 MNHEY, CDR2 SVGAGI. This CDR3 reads CASSYRRRQGGGGYTF. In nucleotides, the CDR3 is TGTGCCAGCAGTTACCGACGAAGGCAGGGAGGGGGTGGCTACACCTTC.

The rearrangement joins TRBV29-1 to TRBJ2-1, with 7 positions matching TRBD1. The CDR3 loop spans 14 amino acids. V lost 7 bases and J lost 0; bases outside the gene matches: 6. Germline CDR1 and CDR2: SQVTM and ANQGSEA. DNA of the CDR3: TGCAGCGCCTTACAGGGGAGCTCCTACAATGAGCAGTTCTTC. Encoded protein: CSALQGSSYNEQFF.

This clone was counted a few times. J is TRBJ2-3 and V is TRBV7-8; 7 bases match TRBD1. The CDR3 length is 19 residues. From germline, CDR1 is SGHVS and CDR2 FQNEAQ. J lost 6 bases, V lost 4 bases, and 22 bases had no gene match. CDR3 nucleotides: TGTGCCAGCAGCTCATATCTGCAAACAGGGGAGAAGTCGGGGGATACGCAGTATTTT. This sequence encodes CASSSYLQTGEKSGDTQYF.

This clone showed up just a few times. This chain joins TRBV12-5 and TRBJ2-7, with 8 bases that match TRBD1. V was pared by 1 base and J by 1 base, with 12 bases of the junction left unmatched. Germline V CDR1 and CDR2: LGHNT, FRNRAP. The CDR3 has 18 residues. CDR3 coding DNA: TGTGCTAGTGGTTTGGGTAAAAAGGACAGGGCTTTATCCTACGAGCAGTACTTC. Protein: CASGLGKKDRALSYEQYF.

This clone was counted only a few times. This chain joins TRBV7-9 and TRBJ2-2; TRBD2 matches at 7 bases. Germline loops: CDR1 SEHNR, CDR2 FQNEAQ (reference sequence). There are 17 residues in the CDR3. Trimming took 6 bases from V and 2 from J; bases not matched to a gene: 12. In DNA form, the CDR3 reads TGTGCCAGCAGTCTACCTATTCGGGAGGCAAACACCGGGGAGCTGTTTTTT. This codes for CASSLPIREANTGELFF.

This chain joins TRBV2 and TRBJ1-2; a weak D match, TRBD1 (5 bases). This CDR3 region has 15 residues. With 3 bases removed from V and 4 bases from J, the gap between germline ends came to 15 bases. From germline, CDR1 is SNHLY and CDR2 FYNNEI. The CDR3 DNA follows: TGTGCCAGCAGTGACGGACGGGGCGGGAGCTATGGCTACACCTTC. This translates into CASSDGRGGSYGYTF.

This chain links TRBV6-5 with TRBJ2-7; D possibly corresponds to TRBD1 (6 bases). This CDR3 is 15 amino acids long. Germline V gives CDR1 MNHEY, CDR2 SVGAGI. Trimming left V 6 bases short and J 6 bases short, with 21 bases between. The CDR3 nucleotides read TGTGCCAGCAGGCCTACCTCGGCGACAGGCGGCGAGCAGTACTTC. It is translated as CASRPTSATGGEQYF.

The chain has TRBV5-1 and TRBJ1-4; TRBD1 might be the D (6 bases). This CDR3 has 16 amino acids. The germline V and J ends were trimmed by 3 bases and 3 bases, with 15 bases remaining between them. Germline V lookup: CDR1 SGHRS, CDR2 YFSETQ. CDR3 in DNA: TGCGCCAGCAGCTCAATCGGGGACAAGGCTAATGAAAAACTGTTTTTT. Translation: CASSSIGDKANEKLFF.

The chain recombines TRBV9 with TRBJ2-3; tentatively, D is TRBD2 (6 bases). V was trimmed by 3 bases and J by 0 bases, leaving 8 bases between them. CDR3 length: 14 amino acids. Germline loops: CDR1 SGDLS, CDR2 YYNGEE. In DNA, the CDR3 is TGTGCCAGCAGCGCCGGAGGGAGCACAGATACGCAGTATTTT. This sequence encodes CASSAGGSTDTQYF.